The 28 T cell receptor beta chains given below trace back to one sample, sequenced in a study of T cell responses to AZD1222 COVID-19 vaccine (dated by TCRdb to 2020 to 2023). Libraries were made using the immunoSEQ multiplex PCR assay. The table comes from immuneACCESS by way of TCRdb, which keeps in-frame sequences with V and J called. Part of the clones is missing from these tables; in studies checked, under half for an unresolved V gene and the rest for unknown reasons. Within this sample are fewer than 120,000 clones, with 80% to 95% of them counted one time only. The leading ten clones occupy approximately 2.7% of the sample. The sample's time point label is to be understood as: about 28 days (+/-7) after the second vaccine dose. The starting material was peripheral blood, obtained 28 days after the second AZD1222 dose. Receptors were obtained from an adult who received the AZD1222 COVID-19 vaccine.

The chain joins TRBV6-6 to TRBJ1-5; the D gene is possibly TRBD1 (5 bases). The CDR3 covers 13 residues. The germline gives CDR1 MNHNY, CDR2 SVGAGI (reference sequence). V shed 6 bases and J shed 4 bases, with 10 bases lying between them. This chain's CDR3 is CASRDRTNQPQHF. The DNA of the CDR3 is TGTGCCAGCAGAGACAGAACTAATCAGCCCCAGCATTTT.

The rearrangement joins TRBV28 to TRBJ1-3, with D unresolved. The CDR3 is made up of 14 amino acids. The V and J ends lost 2 bases and 0 bases respectively, with 5 bases between them. The germline V gene encodes CDR1 MDHEN and CDR2 SYDVKM. The CDR3 DNA reads TGTGCCAGCAGTTTAGTGAGCTCTGGAAACACCATATATTTT. This encodes CASSLVSSGNTIYF.

The V gene is TRBV5-1, the J gene TRBJ2-6, with TRBD1 identical over 8 bases. Germline values: CDR1 SGHRS, CDR2 YFSETQ. V trimming: 1 base; J trimming: 2 bases; junction bases outside the gene matches: 11. The CDR3 extends over 19 amino acids. CDR3 nucleotide sequence: TGCGCCAGCAGCTTGCGGTCAGGGGGCTTCCCTACTGGGGCCAACGTCCTGACTTTC. Translation: CASSLRSGGFPTGANVLTF.

V usage is TRBV5-1 and J usage is TRBJ1-6; D perhaps matches TRBD1 (6 bases). The CDR3 covers 16 residues. Trimming left V 2 bases short and J 7 bases short, with 16 bases between. Per the germline V gene, CDR1 is SGHRS and CDR2 is YFSETQ. The CDR3 loop is CASSLMLRGTNSPLHF. As DNA, the CDR3 is TGCGCCAGCAGCTTAATGTTGAGAGGGACAAATTCACCCCTCCACTTT.

The chain is built from TRBV3-1 (or the pseudogene TRBV3-2) and TRBJ2-1; possibly TRBD1 for D (6 bases). This CDR3 contains 14 residues. Germline V gene sequence: CDR1 LGHDT, CDR2 YNNKEL (reference sequence). Trimming took off 3 bases at V and 4 bases at J, with 10 bases between the two ends. The CDR3 here is CASSQAGVYNEQFF. CDR3 nucleotides: TGTGCCAGCAGCCAGGCAGGGGTATACAATGAGCAGTTCTTC.

This sequence joins TRBV19 and TRBJ1-2; D ambiguous. The CDR3 is 12 amino acids. Per the germline V gene, CDR1 is LNHDA and CDR2 is SQIVND (reference sequence). The germline V and J ends were trimmed by 5 bases and 4 bases, with 8 bases remaining between them. Written as DNA, the CDR3 is TGTGCCAGTAGTCCCGGGCGCTATGGCTACACCTTC. Translating gives CASSPGRYGYTF. Together with reference TRBV19 and TRBJ1-2, the CDR3 gives the full variable domain: DGGITQSPKYLFRKEGQNVTLSCEQNLNHDAMYWYRQDPGQGLRLIYYSQIVNDFQKGDIAEGYSVSREKKESFPLTVTSAQKNPTAFYLCASSPGRYGYTFGSGTRLTVV.

This chain joins TRBV4-1 and TRBJ2-1; D could derive from TRBD1 or TRBD2 (5 bases each). Trimming stripped 1 base from V and 4 bases from J, with 11 bases between. This CDR3 has 15 amino acids. Per germline, CDR1 MGHRA and CDR2 YSYEKL. Here the CDR3 reads CASSQGPGSYNEQFF. CDR3 coding DNA: TGCGCCAGCAGCCAAGGGCCAGGGAGTTACAATGAGCAGTTCTTC.

The chain recombines TRBV7-6 with TRBJ2-5; 7 bases are a match to TRBD1. J was trimmed by 2 bases and V by 0 bases; bases with no gene match: 3. Germline-derived CDR1 and CDR2 are SGHVS and FNYEAQ. CDR3 length equals 15 residues. CDR3 sequence (DNA): TGTGCCAGCAGCTTAGCGACAGGGCGGCAAGAGACCCAGTACTTC. It yields the protein CASSLATGRQETQYF.

The chain joins TRBV28 to TRBJ1-5; the D gene is possibly TRBD1 (6 bases). Trimming shortened V by 4 bases and J by 1 base, and 17 bases separated the two germline ends. The germline V gene encodes CDR1 MDHEN and CDR2 SYDVKM. The CDR3 has 17 amino acids. The CDR3 protein is CASSSAWSGASNQPQHF. CDR3 DNA sequence: TGTGCCAGCAGTTCCGCGTGGTCAGGGGCGAGCAATCAGCCCCAGCATTTT.

The chain is built from TRBV7-8 and TRBJ2-1; tentatively, D is TRBD1 or TRBD2 (6 bases each). Trimming pared 2 bases from V and 6 bases from J, leaving 17 bases between. The CDR3 extends over 16 amino acids. Germline values: CDR1 SGHVS, CDR2 FQNEAQ. In nucleotides, the CDR3 is TGTGCCAGCAGCTTACGCGGGACACCCGGGGCCAATGAGCAGTTCTTC. This sequence encodes CASSLRGTPGANEQFF.

V is TRBV2 and J is TRBJ1-5; perhaps TRBD1 as D (5 bases). V was pared by 7 bases and J by 3 bases, with 13 bases between. Germline CDR1 is SNHLY and CDR2 is FYNNEI. The CDR3 totals 14 residues. The CDR3 sequence: CASNTQGPNQPQHF. DNA for the CDR3: TGTGCCAGCAACACCCAGGGCCCCAATCAGCCCCAGCATTTT.

The chain carries TRBV10-3 and TRBJ2-7; the D gene is possibly TRBD1 (7 bases). Germline lookup yields CDR1 ENHRY and CDR2 SYGVKD. This CDR3 is built from 14 residues. V was shortened by 11 bases and J by 7 bases, with 24 bases between the two germline ends. CDR3 nucleotides: TGTGCCCATACCTCGTCGGACAGGCGGGGAGAGCAGTACTTC. It is translated as CAHTSSDRRGEQYF.

V usage is TRBV6-7 and J usage is TRBJ1-4; 8 positions match TRBD1. TRBV6-7 is sorted into the ORF group, with uncertain function. The V and J ends lost 6 bases and 7 bases, in that order; junction bases with no gene match: 7. The CDR3 length is 14 residues. CDR3 nucleotide sequence: TGTGCCAGCAGCGTCGGACAGGGAGGTGAAAAACTGTTTTTT. This encodes CASSVGQGGEKLFF.

The chain couples TRBV12-3 or TRBV12-4 to TRBJ2-2, with a possible D match to TRBD1 (5 bases). V was pared by 7 bases and J by 4 bases, with 10 bases between. The CDR3 contains 13 residues. Here the CDR3 reads CASTPGPTGELFF. In nucleotides, the CDR3 is TGTGCCAGCACCCCAGGGCCCACCGGGGAGCTGTTTTTT.

The rearrangement joins TRBV6-5 to TRBJ1-1; D possibly corresponds to TRBD1 (6 bases). Germline lookup yields CDR1 MNHEY and CDR2 SVGAGI. This CDR3 is 15 amino acids long. V was trimmed by 0 bases and J by 5 bases, leaving 13 bases between them. The chain's CDR3 is CASSYSRRRGTEAFF. The CDR3 region has the DNA TGTGCCAGCAGTTACTCGAGGAGGAGGGGGACTGAAGCTTTCTTT.

The chain recombines TRBV24-1 with TRBJ1-4; possibly TRBD1 for D (5 bases). The germline V and J ends were trimmed by 7 bases and 0 bases, with 14 bases remaining between them. This CDR3 is 16 amino acids long. Germline V gene sequence: CDR1 KGHDR, CDR2 SFDVKD. The CDR3 loop is CATSPGRIATNEKLFF. The CDR3 DNA follows: TGTGCCACCAGCCCGGGACGGATAGCAACTAATGAAAAACTGTTTTTT.

The chain combines TRBV18 with TRBJ2-7; possibly TRBD2 for D (7 bases). This CDR3 contains 14 residues. V was pared by 8 bases and J by 2 bases, with 16 bases between. CDR1 and CDR2 (germline): KGHSH, LQKENI. CDR3 amino acids: CASRPGGTPYEQYF. DNA of the CDR3: TGTGCCAGCCGACCGGGGGGCACCCCCTACGAGCAGTACTTC.

The chain recombines TRBV6-5 with TRBJ2-3; 9 bases line up with TRBD2. The V gene end was trimmed by 2 bases and the J gene end by 4 bases; junction bases not matched to a gene: 4. The CDR3 consists of 15 residues. The germline CDR1 and CDR2 sequences are MNHEY and SVGAGI. CDR3 bases: TGTGCCAGCAGTTACGGCGCGGGGGGGTCAGATACGCAGTATTTT. Protein sequence: CASSYGAGGSDTQYF.

The chain combines TRBV18 with TRBJ2-7; possibly TRBD1 for D (6 bases). Germline V gives CDR1 KGHSH, CDR2 LQKENI. The CDR3 is 14 amino acids. V was clipped by 4 bases and J by 3 bases, with 13 bases between them. The CDR3 spells CASSQTGSSYEQYF. Written as DNA, the CDR3 is TGTGCCAGCTCACAAACAGGGTCGAGCTACGAGCAGTACTTC.

The rearrangement joins TRBV19 to TRBJ1-4, with unresolved D. CDR1 LNHDA and CDR2 SQIVND come from the germline V gene (reference sequence). V gave up 6 bases and J gave up 4 bases, with 3 bases separating them. The CDR3 runs to 11 residues. CDR3 in amino acids: CASRGNEKLFF. The DNA of the CDR3 is TGTGCCAGTAGGGGTAATGAAAAACTGTTTTTT.

Written as DNA, the CDR3 is TGCGCCAGCAGTGAGCCGTTTACATTGGGTTATAATTCACCCCTCCACTTT. It specifies CASSEPFTLGYNSPLHF. V is TRBV10-2 and J is TRBJ1-6; D is unclear. Trimming cost V 2 bases and J 4 bases, with 15 bases left between them. Germline CDR1 is WSHSY and CDR2 is SAAADI. This CDR3 region has 17 residues.

The chain uses TRBV7-3 and TRBJ2-2, with D possibly being TRBD1 (5 bases). The V end lost 2 bases, the J end lost 7 bases, and 14 bases lay between the germline ends. The CDR3 spans 15 residues. Germline CDR1 and CDR2: SGHTA and FQGTGA. The DNA for the CDR3 is TGTGCCAGCAGCTTACAGCCAGGGTGGCACGGGGAGCTGTTTTTT. Its translation: CASSLQPGWHGELFF. The full variable domain, rest sourced from reference TRBV7-3 and TRBJ2-2, is GAGVSQTPSNKVTEKGKYVELRCDPISGHTALYWYRQSLGQGPEFLIYFQGTGAADDSGLPNDRFFAVRPEGSVSTLKIQRTERGDSAVYLCASSLQPGWHGELFFGEGSRLTVL.

A few counts support this clone. V is TRBV7-2 and J is TRBJ1-3; D is uncertain. Germline CDR1 is SGHTA and CDR2 is FQGNSA. The ends were cut back, 3 bases at V and 0 bases at J, with 9 bases in the middle. The CDR3 extends over 15 amino acids. The CDR3 sequence is CASSLFGSSGNTIYF. Written as DNA, the CDR3 is TGTGCCAGCAGCTTGTTTGGGAGCTCTGGAAACACCATATATTTT.

The CDR3 region is CASSATGNSYEQYF. Written as DNA, the CDR3 is TGTGCCAGCAGCGCCACAGGGAACTCCTACGAGCAGTACTTC. The chain carries TRBV9 and TRBJ2-7; possible D gene TRBD1, 6 bases. Germline CDR1 is SGDLS and CDR2 is YYNGEE. Trimming cost V 3 bases and J 0 bases, with 10 bases left between them. The CDR3 extends over 14 amino acids.

In the case of this clone: Other DNA sequences within the sample encode an identical CDR3. This chain links TRBV16 with TRBJ1-6, with 9 nucleotides matching TRBD1. The V gene end was trimmed by 3 bases and the J gene end by 6 bases; junction bases not matched to a gene: 3. This CDR3 has 15 residues. Germline assignment: CDR1 KGHSY and CDR2 FQNENV. The CDR3, as DNA: TGTGCCAGCAGCCAGGGGGGACAGGGTAATTCACCCCTCCACTTT. Translation gives CASSQGGQGNSPLHF.

This clone was seen once. The J gene is TRBJ1-5, the V gene TRBV7-9; D possibly corresponds to TRBD1 (5 bases). Germline V CDR1 and CDR2: SEHNR, FQNEAQ (reference sequence). This CDR3 is 16 amino acids long. V was cut by 0 bases and J by 7 bases, with 16 bases left in between. CDR3 loop: CASSLALTGLEQPQHF. In DNA form, the CDR3 reads TGTGCCAGCAGCTTAGCGCTAACGGGGCTGGAGCAGCCCCAGCATTTT.

The chain uses TRBV19 and TRBJ1-2, with D possibly TRBD1 on 5 matching bases. The CDR3 spans 13 residues. Germline V lookup: CDR1 LNHDA, CDR2 SQIVND (reference sequence). Between the trimmed V and J ends, which lost 4 bases and 5 bases, there was a span of 11 bases. CDR3 nucleotide sequence: TGTGCCAGTAGTACGGGGCTCCGTTATGGCTACACCTTC. Its translation is CASSTGLRYGYTF.

The CDR3 DNA reads TGCGCCAGCAGCCACAACTTTAGGGCTGAAAAACTGTTTTTT. Amino acids: CASSHNFRAEKLFF. The genes are TRBV4-1 and TRBJ1-4; the D is unclear. Trimming shortened V by 3 bases and J by 7 bases, and 12 bases separated the two germline ends. CDR1 is MGHRA and CDR2 is YSYEKL in the germline V gene. This CDR3 is 14 amino acids long.